This T cell receptor beta chain emerged from a study of identical twins. Carrying unique molecular identifiers, the cDNA also gained a universal primer site through template switching. TCRdb independently ran MiXCR on the 5' RACE reads; one entry per CDR3 protein. The table lists a few hundred thousand distinct CDR3 sequences, nearly 10% of them singletons. Only a few counts were recorded for this clonotype. Antigen unknown. V was shortened by 4 bases and J by 9 bases, with 23 bases between the two germline ends. CDR3 size: 16 residues. All donors were healthy Caucasians. Study outcomes and limitations: Within beta out-of-frame sequences, the excess sharing observed between twins was weaker.

The same data also contributed to another study, on yellow fever vaccine responses in identical twins.

This chain joins TRBV23-1 and TRBJ2-3; D unresolved. TRBV23-1 is an ORF, and what it does is uncertain. Sequenced input: PBMCs. The source of this sequence is a woman aged 18-29 years in good health. CDR3 in DNA: TGCGCCAGCAGTCGATCACTCCCTTTGGGGAAGCCAACGCAGTATTTT. This translates into CASSRSLPLGKPTQYF.